The rows below give T cell receptor beta chains drawn from one sample of a study of blood T cell repertoires in COVID-19. TCRdb's copy holds only in-frame clones and misses some; the assay was immunoSEQ multiplex PCR. The data show 200,000 or so clones, approximately 81% seen once. Sequenced input: peripheral blood. The source is a woman aged 55-70 years who had recovered from COVID-19. The CDR3 runs from the conserved cysteine through the conserved F or W. A D gene is named only where the DNA matches it firmly. For some rows the clone size is stated as once, few or many, or as a class when expanded; others skip it.

clone size,V gene,D gene,J gene,CDR3 length,CDR3 DNA,CDR3 protein
-,TRBV5-1,TRBD1,TRBJ2-7,14,TGCGCCAGCAGCTTGGGGACAGGGCCTTACGAGCAGTACTTC,CASSLGTGPYEQYF
once,TRBV9,TRBD1,TRBJ1-2,15,TGTGCCAGCAGCGTCGCGGGACAGGGGAACTATGGCTACACCTTC,CASSVAGQGNYGYTF
-,TRBV20-1,-,TRBJ2-3,11,TGCAGTGGGGCCCCTGAAGATACGCAGTATTTT,CSGAPEDTQYF
-,TRBV5-4,-,TRBJ2-3,15,TGTGCCAGCAGCTTTTACAGCAGTATAGCAGATACGCAGTATTTT,CASSFYSSIADTQYF
-,TRBV11-2,TRBD1,TRBJ1-3,19,TGTGCCAGCAGCCCGGACAGGGTGTATTTCGAAAGCTCTGGAAACACCATATATTTT,CASSPDRVYFESSGNTIYF
-,TRBV5-1,TRBD1,TRBJ2-2,16,TGCGCCAGCAGCTTGAGAGGGGGCGCGGACACCGGGGAGCTGTTTTTT,CASSLRGGADTGELFF
-,TRBV7-3,TRBD2,TRBJ2-1,17,TGTGCCAGCAGCTCCACGCTTCTAGCGGGGGCCTACAATGAGCAGTTCTTC,CASSSTLLAGAYNEQFF
-,TRBV19,-,TRBJ2-7,17,TGTGCCAGTAGTCCGAGACGAGGGGGGGTACTCTCCTACGAGCAGTACTTC,CASSPRRGGVLSYEQYF
few,TRBV6-2/TRBV6-3,-,TRBJ2-5,13,TGTGCCAGCAGTCCGGGGGACCGCGGGACCCAGTACTTC,CASSPGDRGTQYF
-,TRBV10-3,TRBD1,TRBJ2-2,16,TGTGCCATCAGTACCCAGGGACAGGGAGGAACCGGGGAGCTGTTTTTT,CAISTQGQGGTGELFF
-,TRBV18,TRBD1,TRBJ1-4,15,TGTGCCAGCTCACCGACGGACAGGGGAGATGAAAAACTGTTTTTT,CASSPTDRGDEKLFF
-,TRBV7-2,-,TRBJ1-2,13,TGTGCCAGCAGCTTGAAGCGCGGCTATGGCTACACCTTC,CASSLKRGYGYTF
-,TRBV5-1,-,TRBJ2-1,16,TGCGCCAGCAGCTTGGTTGCCAGGGGACCCTACAATGAGCAGTTCTTC,CASSLVARGPYNEQFF
-,TRBV5-1,-,TRBJ1-4,13,TGCGCCAGCAGCCTCGACAGTAACGAAAAACTGTTTTTT,CASSLDSNEKLFF
-,TRBV4-1,-,TRBJ2-7,14,TGCGCCAGCAGCCGAGAGGACAGTCGATACGAGCAGTACTTC,CASSREDSRYEQYF
once,TRBV30,-,TRBJ2-1,15,TGTGCCTGGAGGAATCGCGGGACCTCCTACAATGAGCAGTTCTTC,CAWRNRGTSYNEQFF
-,TRBV30,-,TRBJ2-7,15,TGTGCCTGGAGGAAAGGACTCCTTTCCTCCTACGAGCAGTACTTC,CAWRKGLLSSYEQYF
-,TRBV6-2/TRBV6-3,-,TRBJ2-4,19,TGTGCCAGCAGTTCCGATTTGTGGGGGGACCTCGGGGCCAAAAACATTCAGTACTTC,CASSSDLWGDLGAKNIQYF
-,TRBV4-3,-,TRBJ2-3,15,TGCGCCAGCAGCCAAGATCTCGGGAGCACAGATACGCAGTATTTT,CASSQDLGSTDTQYF
-,TRBV6-6,-,TRBJ1-5,15,TGTGCCAGCAGCACCCACGGGGGAGTCAATCAGCCCCAGCATTTT,CASSTHGGVNQPQHF
-,TRBV7-2,-,TRBJ2-3,14,TGTGCCAGCAGCTTAGCGCTAGTATCAGATACGCAGTATTTT,CASSLALVSDTQYF
-,TRBV9,TRBD1,TRBJ1-2,16,TGTGCCAGCAGCGCAATGGGGACAGGGGGCGCGGATGGCTACACCTTC,CASSAMGTGGADGYTF
-,TRBV7-2,TRBD2,TRBJ2-1,16,TGTGCCAGCAGCTCATTTAGCGGGGGGGAATACAATGAGCAGTTCTTC,CASSSFSGGEYNEQFF
once,TRBV11-3,-,TRBJ2-2,14,TGTGCCAGCAGCAGGACAGCGAACACCGGGGAGCTGTTTTTT,CASSRTANTGELFF
-,TRBV19,TRBD2,TRBJ2-1,17,TGTGCCAGTAGTATAGACGGGGGGGCTAGCTCCTACAATGAGCAGTTCTTC,CASSIDGGASSYNEQFF
-,TRBV11-2,-,TRBJ1-1,12,TGTGCCAGCAGCTTAGCAGGGGCCGAAGCTTTCTTT,CASSLAGAEAFF
many,TRBV19,TRBD2,TRBJ2-4,15,TGTGCCAGTAGCCCTCCCTCGGGGGGGCAAAACATTCAGTACTTC,CASSPPSGGQNIQYF
-,TRBV9,TRBD1,TRBJ2-7,14,TGTGCCAGCAGCGTAGGACAGGGAGCCTACGAGCAGTACTTC,CASSVGQGAYEQYF
once,TRBV6-2/TRBV6-3,-,TRBJ2-5,14,TGTGCCAGCAGCCGACTGGTTGGAATCGGGACCCAGTACTTC,CASSRLVGIGTQYF
-,TRBV7-9,TRBD1,TRBJ1-2,16,TGTGCCAGCAGCTTATTGGGGACAGTAGTAAACTATGGCTACACCTTC,CASSLLGTVVNYGYTF
-,TRBV6-5,-,TRBJ1-6,13,TGTGCCAGCAGTTATGATAGAAATTCACCCCTCCACTTT,CASSYDRNSPLHF
-,TRBV13,TRBD2,TRBJ2-5,15,TGTGCCAGCAGCTTCGCACTAGCGGGGAGGGAGACCCAGTACTTC,CASSFALAGRETQYF
-,TRBV7-3,-,TRBJ2-4,18,TGTGCCAGCAGCGCGACTGCCCGAGGAGGTGGGGCCAAAAACATTCAGTACTTC,CASSATARGGGAKNIQYF
-,TRBV6-4,-,TRBJ1-1,13,TGTGCCAGAGAGGGACAACCGAACACTGAAGCTTTCTTT,CAREGQPNTEAFF
-,TRBV7-9,TRBD1,TRBJ2-7,17,TGTGCCAGCAGCTTCTATACCGGGACAGGGACCTCCTACGAGCAGTACTTC,CASSFYTGTGTSYEQYF
once,TRBV7-3,TRBD1,TRBJ2-3,15,TGTGCCAGCAGCCCAGGACAGGGGAGTGGAGATACGCAGTATTTT,CASSPGQGSGDTQYF
-,TRBV20-1,TRBD1,TRBJ1-5,16,TGCAGTGCTAGTCAGGGGGATCGGGATAGCAATCAGCCCCAGCATTTT,CSASQGDRDSNQPQHF
once,TRBV24-1,-,TRBJ2-1,13,TGTGCCACCAGTGCCCTGGACAACGATGAGCAGTTCTTC,CATSALDNDEQFF
-,TRBV6-5,TRBD1,TRBJ1-5,12,TGTGCCAGTAGACAGGGGGATCAGCCCCAGCATTTT,CASRQGDQPQHF
-,TRBV7-3,-,TRBJ2-5,13,TGTGCCAGCAGCTTACGACTACGGGAGACCCAGTACTTC,CASSLRLRETQYF
-,TRBV18,-,TRBJ2-5,15,TGTGCCAGCTCACCACCGGCAGGGTCCCAAGAGACCCAGTACTTC,CASSPPAGSQETQYF
-,TRBV29-1,TRBD1,TRBJ1-2,14,TGCAGCGTTGAGCCGGGACAGGGGAAGTATGGCTACACCTTC,CSVEPGQGKYGYTF
-,TRBV5-1,TRBD2,TRBJ2-1,16,TGCGCCAGCAGCTCTGGGACTAGCGGGGCCCCCCATGAGCAGTTCTTC,CASSSGTSGAPHEQFF
-,TRBV10-2,-,TRBJ2-5,11,TGCGCCAGCACTTTTCAAGAGACCCAGTACTTC,CASTFQETQYF
few,TRBV9,TRBD1,TRBJ1-1,16,TGTGCCAGCAGCGAAACCGGGACAGGGCAGAACACTGAAGCTTTCTTT,CASSETGTGQNTEAFF
-,TRBV7-9,-,TRBJ1-3,16,TGTGCCAGCAGCTTAGGGGCGCGGGGCTCTGGAAACACCATATATTTT,CASSLGARGSGNTIYF
-,TRBV6-5,TRBD1,TRBJ2-3,13,TGTGCCAGCGCGGACAGGGACGCAGATACGCAGTATTTT,CASADRDADTQYF
-,TRBV5-8,-,TRBJ1-1,11,TGTGCCAGCAGCATAGACACTGAAGCTTTCTTT,CASSIDTEAFF
-,TRBV18,TRBD1,TRBJ1-2,15,TGTGCCAGCTCATCAGGACAGGGACAGTCGCATGGCTACACCTTC,CASSSGQGQSHGYTF
few,TRBV7-9,-,TRBJ2-7,14,TGTGCCAGCAGCCCACCAGGATCTTTCTACGAGCAGTACTTC,CASSPPGSFYEQYF
-,TRBV18,-,TRBJ1-2,15,TGTGCCAGCTCGCCAATAACAGGCAGGGCCGATGGCTACACCTTC,CASSPITGRADGYTF
-,TRBV7-3,TRBD2,TRBJ2-3,17,TGTGCCAGCAGCTCAACCCCTAGCGGGGGGGCATCAGATACGCAGTATTTT,CASSSTPSGGASDTQYF
-,TRBV5-6,-,TRBJ1-1,13,TGTGCCAGCAGCTTCGTGGAGAGGACTGAAGCTTTCTTT,CASSFVERTEAFF
-,TRBV4-2,-,TRBJ1-6,14,TGTGCCAGCAGCCAACAGGGGCCGGGATCACCCCTCCACTTT,CASSQQGPGSPLHF
-,TRBV21-1,-,TRBJ1-1,14,TGTGCCAGCAGCAAGCACAGGGTGGACACTGAAGCTTTCTTT,CASSKHRVDTEAFF
-,TRBV19,TRBD2,TRBJ2-1,21,TGTGCCAGTAGTATAGTGTCTCGGCTAGCGGGGGTCTACGCCCCCCACAATGAGCAGTTCTTC,CASSIVSRLAGVYAPHNEQFF
-,TRBV5-4,TRBD1,TRBJ2-3,15,TGTGCCAGCAGCTTGACCGGGACAGGGAAGGATACGCAGTATTTT,CASSLTGTGKDTQYF